This T cell receptor beta chain came from a study of T-cell reconstitution after alpha-beta-depleted transplantation in children. Study observations and caveats: T-cell numbers and diversity, one year after transplant, stemmed largely from T cells that were newly produced.

A TCRbeta library incorporating unique molecular identifiers was prepared. From the PCR reads, TCRdb called clonotypes with MiXCR, one entry per CDR3 protein. The profile shows 250,000 to 400,000 distinct CDR3 sequences, around 25% of them singletons. V trimming: 4 bases; J trimming: 3 bases; junction bases outside the gene matches: 11. CDR3 length: 16 amino acids. CDR1 and CDR2 from the germline V gene are SGHRS and YFSETQ. Remarks on this clonotype: Its specificity is unknown.

The chain has TRBV5-1 and TRBJ1-2; 8 bases align to TRBD1. This clonotype was sampled from a male patient younger than 18 who had a stem cell transplant for acute lymphoblastic leukemia, so the T cells may come from the graft donor. The starting material was PBMCs, mostly from graft donor cells, obtained 180 days after TCRalphabeta/CD19-depleted stem cell transplant. CDR3: CASSRLGQGSDYGYTF. In DNA form, the CDR3 reads TGCGCCAGCAGCAGGTTAGGACAGGGATCTGACTATGGCTACACCTTC.